A single sample is the source of the 29 T cell receptor beta chains below, sequenced in a study of blood T cell repertoires in COVID-19. The repertoire was sequenced with immunoSEQ multiplex PCR; TCRdb's copy has only in-frame clones and lacks some. The table records roughly 250,000 clones, about 88% of them present only once. The sample taken for sequencing was peripheral blood. The receptors derive from a man in his fifties or sixties who had recovered from COVID-19.

This clone was found once. V gene TRBV19 combines with J gene TRBJ1-5, with D perhaps TRBD1 (6 bases). This CDR3 has 15 residues. V was cut by 2 bases and J by 0 bases, with 8 bases left in between. Germline V gene lookup returns CDR1 LNHDA and CDR2 SQIVND (reference sequence). Written as DNA, the CDR3 is TGTGCCAGTAGTATAACAGGGAGTAGCAATCAGCCCCAGCATTTT. It yields the protein CASSITGSSNQPQHF.

The genes are TRBV2 and TRBJ2-7, with TRBD2 as a possible D gene (5 bases). This CDR3 is 13 amino acids long. Trimming stripped 7 bases from V and 2 bases from J, with 12 bases between. CDR1 is SNHLY and CDR2 is FYNNEI in the germline V gene. The chain's CDR3 is CASTPTNTYEQYF. DNA of the CDR3: TGTGCCAGCACCCCGACTAACACCTACGAGCAGTACTTC.

The chain uses TRBV9 and TRBJ2-7, with 7 positions matching TRBD1. CDR1 and CDR2 from the germline V gene are SGDLS and YYNGEE. The length of the CDR3 is 16 residues. Germline trimming cut 4 bases from V and 1 base from J; bases unmatched to any gene: 11. The CDR3 DNA reads as TGTGCCAGCAGCCCACAGGGGTCAGGGGTATCCTACGAGCAGTACTTC. Its translation: CASSPQGSGVSYEQYF.

The gene calls are TRBV5-1 and TRBJ2-5, with 15 bases fitting TRBD2. V gave up 4 bases and J gave up 4 bases; unmatched junction bases: 11. Germline V gene data show CDR1 as SGHRS and CDR2 as YFSETQ. The CDR3 runs 18 residues. The CDR3 sequence is CASSRTSGGARVAETQYF. The DNA of the CDR3 is TGCGCCAGCAGCCGGACTAGCGGGGGGGCTAGGGTTGCAGAGACCCAGTACTTC. Full variable domain (rest looked up from reference TRBV5-1 and TRBJ2-5): KAGVTQTPRYLIKTRGQQVTLSCSPISGHRSVSWYQQTPGQGLQFLFEYFSETQRNKGNFPGRFSGRQFSNSRSEMNVSTLELGDSALYLCASSRTSGGARVAETQYFGPGTRLLVL.

The count of this clone is one. The chain is built from TRBV13 and TRBJ2-7; 10 bases are shared with TRBD1. This CDR3 has 13 amino acids. CDR1 and CDR2 from the germline V gene are PRHDT and FYEKMQ (reference sequence). Trimming removed 5 bases from V and 7 bases from J; junction bases left unmatched: 5. The CDR3 region has the DNA TGTGCCAGCAGCCGGGACAGGGGAGGGGAGCAGTACTTC. This encodes CASSRDRGGEQYF.

V gene TRBV6-4 combines with J gene TRBJ1-6; 8 nucleotides line up with TRBD1. The germline V gene encodes CDR1 MRHNA and CDR2 SNTAGT. The trim removed 6 bases at V and 9 bases at J, leaving 10 bases unmatched. This CDR3 comprises 15 residues. As DNA, the CDR3 is TGTGCCAGCAGGCAGACGACAGGGGCCTCTTCACCCCTCCACTTT. Its translation is CASRQTTGASSPLHF.

This clone was observed a single time. This chain joins TRBV5-1 and TRBJ1-4; D uncertain. Germline V gene lookup returns CDR1 SGHRS and CDR2 YFSETQ. Trimming took 1 base from V and 0 from J, leaving 7 bases between them. This CDR3 region has 15 residues. This CDR3 reads CASSLYSATNEKLFF. DNA of the CDR3: TGCGCCAGCAGCTTGTACTCCGCAACTAATGAAAAACTGTTTTTT. The whole variable domain, filled in from reference TRBV5-1 and TRBJ1-4, reads KAGVTQTPRYLIKTRGQQVTLSCSPISGHRSVSWYQQTPGQGLQFLFEYFSETQRNKGNFPGRFSGRQFSNSRSEMNVSTLELGDSALYLCASSLYSATNEKLFFGSGTQLSVL.

The chain uses TRBV27 and TRBJ2-6; tentatively, D is TRBD1 (5 bases). This CDR3 has 15 amino acids. Trimming left V 8 bases short and J 1 base short, with 12 bases between. CDR1 MNHEY and CDR2 SMNVEV come from the germline V gene (reference sequence). CDR3 sequence: CASRTSGSGANVLTF. CDR3 in DNA: TGTGCCAGCCGGACCTCAGGGTCTGGGGCCAACGTCCTGACTTTC.

The chain is built from TRBV11-2 and TRBJ2-5; D ambiguous. Germline V CDR1 and CDR2: SGHAT, FQNNGV. Deletions cut 5 bases from V and 0 bases from J, with 10 bases between. CDR3 length: 14 amino acids. The CDR3 is CASSRAPYQETQYF. In DNA, the CDR3 is TGTGCCAGCAGCCGAGCACCCTACCAAGAGACCCAGTACTTC.

The chain is built from TRBV3-1 (or the pseudogene TRBV3-2) and TRBJ1-2; 9 bases align to TRBD1. Germline trimming cut 1 base from V and 3 bases from J; bases unmatched to any gene: 0. The V gene's germline CDR1 is LGHDT and CDR2 YNNKEL (reference sequence). The CDR3 has 14 amino acids. CDR3 in DNA: TGTGCCAGCAGCCAAGGACAGGGGGACTATGGCTACACCTTC. It codes for CASSQGQGDYGYTF.

This chain links TRBV29-1 with TRBJ1-5; D not certain. Trimming took 7 bases from V and 2 from J, leaving 12 bases between them. This CDR3 is 13 amino acids long. Germline V gene data show CDR1 as SQVTM and CDR2 as ANQGSEA. The CDR3 loop reads CSAARGGNQPQHF. The CDR3 nucleotides read TGCAGCGCGGCCCGGGGTGGCAATCAGCCCCAGCATTTT. The full variable domain, with the rest looked up from reference TRBV29-1 and TRBJ1-5, is SAVISQKPSRDICQRGTSLTIQCQVDSQVTMMFWYRQQPGQSLTLIATANQGSEATYESGFVIDKFPISRPNLTFSTLTVSNMSPEDSSIYLCSAARGGNQPQHFGDGTRLSIL.

The chain is built from TRBV19 and TRBJ1-5; D uncertain. CDR1 and CDR2 (germline): LNHDA, SQIVND (reference sequence). V was pared by 7 bases and J by 3 bases, with 16 bases between. This CDR3 is built from 15 residues. CDR3 sequence (DNA): TGTGCCAGTACCGATGGCGACAATTACAATCAGCCCCAGCATTTT. It specifies CASTDGDNYNQPQHF. The variable domain in full, completed from reference TRBV19 and TRBJ1-5, reads DGGITQSPKYLFRKEGQNVTLSCEQNLNHDAMYWYRQDPGQGLRLIYYSQIVNDFQKGDIAEGYSVSREKKESFPLTVTSAQKNPTAFYLCASTDGDNYNQPQHFGDGTRLSIL.

This chain joins TRBV15 and TRBJ2-7, with D possibly matching TRBD2 (6 bases). Germline V gene sequence: CDR1 LNHNV, CDR2 YYDKDF (reference sequence). The CDR3 length is 14 residues. Trimming cost V 5 bases and J 3 bases, with 14 bases left between them. The CDR3 protein is CATSLGGTGYEQYF. The CDR3 DNA follows: TGTGCCACCAGCTTGGGGGGTACGGGCTACGAGCAGTACTTC.

The chain combines TRBV30 with TRBJ1-2, with D possibly being TRBD1 (6 bases). Germline assignment: CDR1 GTSNPN and CDR2 SVGIG (reference sequence). CDR3 length equals 15 residues. With 0 bases removed from V and 4 bases from J, the gap between germline ends came to 15 bases. CDR3 in DNA: TGTGCCTGGAGTGTACTGCGGAGGGGGGGCTATGGCTACACCTTC. It is translated as CAWSVLRRGGYGYTF.

The rearrangement uses TRBV21-1 and TRBJ2-7; the table's D call of TRBD2 was not tested on the DNA. TRBV21-1 is termed a pseudogene. This CDR3 has 17 residues. The CDR3 sequence is CASRRLAGGILSYEQYF. DNA for the CDR3: TGTGCCAGCAGACGACTAGCGGGGGGGATACTCTCCTACGAGCAGTACTTC.

The chain couples TRBV11-2 to TRBJ1-2; maybe TRBD1 (6 bases). The CDR3 has 15 amino acids. Germline values: CDR1 SGHAT, CDR2 FQNNGV. Trimming took off 5 bases at V and 1 base at J, with 14 bases between the two ends. The CDR3 coding sequence is TGTGCCAGCAGCCCCCGACAGGACCTTAACTATGGCTACACCTTC. Protein: CASSPRQDLNYGYTF.

The J gene is TRBJ2-5, the V gene TRBV24-1, with a weak D call TRBD2 (6 bases). This CDR3 is built from 16 residues. Trimming took 5 bases from V and 1 from J, leaving 16 bases between them. The V gene's germline CDR1 is KGHDR and CDR2 SFDVKD. CDR3 amino acids: CATSGGGGEVQETQYF. CDR3 coding DNA: TGTGCCACCAGTGGCGGTGGAGGGGAGGTCCAAGAGACCCAGTACTTC.

The chain has TRBV18 and TRBJ1-5; 9 bases match TRBD1. CDR1 and CDR2 (germline): KGHSH, LQKENI. CDR3 size: 14 residues. The ends lost 5 bases at V and 4 bases at J; junction bases unmatched: 3. In DNA form, the CDR3 reads TGTGCCAGCTCAGCCGGACAGGGGAATCAGCCCCAGCATTTT. It translates to CASSAGQGNQPQHF.

The chain has TRBV18 and TRBJ1-2; D unclear. CDR1 is KGHSH and CDR2 is LQKENI in the germline V gene. The germline V and J ends were trimmed by 3 bases and 8 bases, with 13 bases remaining between them. This CDR3 is 13 amino acids long. CDR3 DNA: TGTGCCAGCTCACCTACTCGCCAGCGGGGCTACACCTTC. It encodes CASSPTRQRGYTF.

The rearrangement joins TRBV18 to TRBJ1-2; 8 positions agree with TRBD1. Unmatched junction bases numbered 5, after V lost 3 bases and J lost 2 bases. Germline V gene sequence: CDR1 KGHSH, CDR2 LQKENI. CDR3 size: 15 residues. The CDR3 sequence: CASSPSQGANYGYTF. CDR3 sequence (DNA): TGTGCCAGCTCACCTTCCCAGGGGGCGAACTATGGCTACACCTTC.

V and J are TRBV2 and TRBJ2-6; D might be TRBD1 (5 bases). CDR1 and CDR2 from the germline V gene are SNHLY and FYNNEI. CDR3 size: 16 residues. V lost 7 bases and J 4 bases, leaving 17 bases between the germline ends. The CDR3 bases are TGTGCCAGCATTCGGTCAGGGAATTCCGGGGCCAACGTCCTGACTTTC. It is translated as CASIRSGNSGANVLTF. Supplemented by reference TRBV2 and TRBJ2-6, the full variable domain reads EPEVTQTPSHQVTQMGQEVILRCVPISNHLYFYWYRQILGQKVEFLVSFYNNEISEKSEIFDDQFSVERPDGSNFTLKIRSTKLEDSAMYFCASIRSGNSGANVLTFGAGSRLTVL.

The rearrangement uses TRBV30 and TRBJ1-2; the D gene is possibly TRBD1 (6 bases). The CDR3 is made up of 12 amino acids. V was cut by 2 bases and J by 7 bases, with 11 bases left in between. Germline assignment: CDR1 GTSNPN and CDR2 SVGIG (reference sequence). The CDR3 region has the DNA TGTGCCTGGAGTCGGGGGGCTGGTGGCTACACCTTC. Its translation: CAWSRGAGGYTF.

Details on this clone: A clone one base away is much larger, so this may be a read error. The gene calls are TRBV5-5 and TRBJ2-7; 16 positions match TRBD2. Germline CDR1 SGHKS, CDR2 YYEKEE (reference sequence). The CDR3 totals 16 residues. V trimming: 4 bases; J trimming: 2 bases; junction bases outside the gene matches: 3. This CDR3 reads CASSPGLAGGPYEQYF. For the CDR3, the DNA is TGTGCCAGCAGCCCGGGACTAGCGGGGGGGCCCTACGAGCAGTACTTC.

There are a few counts of this clone. The CDR3 sequence: CASSQGPGGNYGYTF. CDR3 DNA: TGTGCCAGCAGCCAAGGTCCAGGGGGGAACTATGGCTACACCTTC. The chain carries TRBV3-1 (or the pseudogene TRBV3-2) and TRBJ1-2; TRBD1 matches 7 bases. In germline, CDR1 is LGHDT, CDR2 YNNKEL (reference sequence). With V trimmed by 1 base and J by 2 bases, 4 bases remained unmatched. CDR3 length equals 15 residues.

A word on this clone: Germline is not matched at one junction end, which may reflect a read error. V gene TRBV3-1 (or the pseudogene TRBV3-2) combines with J gene TRBJ1-2; D gene ambiguous. Germline V gene data show CDR1 as LGHDT and CDR2 as YNNKEL (reference sequence). This CDR3 is built from 15 residues. CDR3 sequence: CASSPLLKPKYGYTF. The CDR3 bases are TGTGCCAGCAGTCCCCTTCTGAAACCTAAGTATGGCTACACCTTC.

The genes are TRBV14 and TRBJ1-4; TRBD1 might be the D (5 bases). This CDR3 spans 15 amino acids. Trimming left V 1 base short and J 7 bases short, with 13 bases between. CDR1 and CDR2 (germline): SGHDN, FVKESK. The CDR3 nucleotides are TGTGCCAGCAGCCAAGGTCTCAGGGTTGGTGAAAAACTGTTTTTT. It is translated as CASSQGLRVGEKLFF.

This clone showed up just once. This sequence joins TRBV19 and TRBJ1-2, with D hard to call. The CDR3 runs to 14 residues. CDR1 and CDR2 (germline): LNHDA, SQIVND (reference sequence). V dropped 6 bases and J dropped 4 bases, with 15 bases sitting between them. DNA of the CDR3: TGTGCCAGTAGGCTGCCGGGGATCGGCTATGGCTACACCTTC. Its translation: CASRLPGIGYGYTF.

This chain links TRBV19 with TRBJ1-6; TRBD1 agrees at 7 bases. The CDR3 is made up of 15 amino acids. The V segment lost 6 bases and the J segment 5 bases; nucleotides outside the gene matches: 7. Germline V gene sequence: CDR1 LNHDA, CDR2 SQIVND (reference sequence). CDR3 region: CASRDRTGHNSPLHF. Here the CDR3 DNA reads TGTGCCAGTAGGGATCGGACAGGCCATAATTCACCCCTCCACTTT.

This rearrangement joins TRBV7-9 to TRBJ2-3; 9 positions match TRBD2. The germline gives CDR1 SEHNR, CDR2 FQNEAQ (reference sequence). The CDR3 is 17 amino acids. The V and J ends lost 2 bases and 8 bases, in that order; junction bases with no gene match: 14. This chain's CDR3 is CASSLFGSGGPGGTQYF. CDR3 nucleotide sequence: TGTGCCAGCAGCTTATTCGGTAGCGGGGGCCCGGGAGGTACGCAGTATTTT.